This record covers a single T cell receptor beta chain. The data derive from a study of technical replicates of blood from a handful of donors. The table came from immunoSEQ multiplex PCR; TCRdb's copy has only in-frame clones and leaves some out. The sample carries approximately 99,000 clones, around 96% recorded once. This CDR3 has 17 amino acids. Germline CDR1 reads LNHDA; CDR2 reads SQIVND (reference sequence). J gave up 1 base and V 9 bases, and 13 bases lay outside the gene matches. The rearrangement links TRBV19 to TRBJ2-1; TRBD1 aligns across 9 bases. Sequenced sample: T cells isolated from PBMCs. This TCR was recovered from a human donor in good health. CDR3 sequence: CARGDRALPWSYNEQFF. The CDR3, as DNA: TGTGCCAGGGGGGACAGGGCTTTACCTTGGTCCTACAATGAGCAGTTCTTC.